One and the same sample provided the 32 T cell receptor beta chains below, sequenced in a study of blood T cell repertoires in COVID-19. Libraries were prepared by immunoSEQ multiplex PCR; TCRdb keeps only in-frame clonotypes and omits some of them. Found here are around 300,000 clones, 80% to 90% of them singletons; the top ten hold 3.7%. The sequencing input was peripheral blood. The receptors stem from a middle-aged woman with acute or convalescent COVID-19.

This chain joins TRBV6-1 and TRBJ1-1; the match to TRBD1 covers 7 bases. CDR1 and CDR2 (germline): MNHNS, SASEGT. The CDR3 spans 14 residues. V lost 2 bases and J lost 3; bases outside the gene matches: 3. CDR3: CASSERGLDTEAFF. The DNA of the CDR3 is TGTGCCAGCAGTGAAAGGGGGCTGGACACTGAAGCTTTCTTT.

This chain links TRBV28 with TRBJ1-2; TRBD1 aligns across 7 bases. The ends lost 7 bases at V and 6 bases at J; junction bases unmatched: 8. CDR3 length: 13 residues. The germline V gene encodes CDR1 MDHEN and CDR2 SYDVKM. CDR3 in DNA: TGTGCCAGCAATACAGGGGTTAGGAATGGCTACACCTTC. This codes for CASNTGVRNGYTF.

CDR3 DNA sequence: TGTGCCAGCTCACCGTCTTCGGGGGGGGCGGGGCCGGATACGCAGTATTTT. It encodes CASSPSSGGAGPDTQYF. V is TRBV18 and J is TRBJ2-3, with TRBD2 identical over 8 bases. The CDR3 spans 17 residues. Germline trimming cut 3 bases from V and 6 bases from J; bases unmatched to any gene: 14. Germline assignment: CDR1 KGHSH and CDR2 LQKENI.

This chain links TRBV7-3 with TRBJ2-1; 9 bases map to TRBD1. CDR3 length equals 13 residues. Germline assignment: CDR1 SGHTA and CDR2 FQGTGA. With V trimmed by 4 bases and J by 16 bases, 11 bases remained unmatched. DNA of the CDR3: TGTGCCAGCAGCTCGTCACCGGGACAGGGATACTTCTTC. Protein sequence: CASSSSPGQGYFF.

A remark on this clone: Within the sample, other DNA sequences also encode this same CDR3. The gene calls are TRBV5-1 and TRBJ2-7, with 9 bases matching TRBD1. V was clipped by 4 bases and J by 6 bases; unmatched bases: 2. The CDR3 extends over 12 amino acids. Germline V CDR1 and CDR2: SGHRS, YFSETQ. The CDR3 DNA follows: TGCGCCAGCAGCCTGGACAGGGGCGAGCAGTACGTC. Its translation: CASSLDRGEQYV.

The chain uses TRBV24-1 and TRBJ2-7, with a possible D match to TRBD2 (5 bases). Germline V gene data show CDR1 as KGHDR and CDR2 as SFDVKD. This CDR3 spans 13 amino acids. Deletions cut 1 base from V and 6 bases from J, with 9 bases between. CDR3 in amino acids: CATSDFWRTEQYV. The CDR3, as DNA: TGTGCCACCAGTGATTTTTGGAGGACCGAGCAGTACGTC.

This chain links TRBV11-2 with TRBJ2-3, with 7 bases matching TRBD2. From germline, CDR1 is SGHAT and CDR2 FQNNGV. Trimming at V came to 3 bases and at J to 2 bases, leaving 5 bases not matched to a gene. The length of the CDR3 is 15 residues. This CDR3 reads CASSLGRGFTDTQYF. CDR3 sequence (DNA): TGTGCCAGCAGCTTGGGGCGGGGGTTCACAGATACGCAGTATTTT.

V is TRBV11-2 and J is TRBJ2-2; 9 nucleotides match TRBD2. Germline CDR1 is SGHAT and CDR2 is FQNNGV. The CDR3 contains 18 residues. Germline trimming cut 6 bases from V and 3 bases from J; bases unmatched to any gene: 14. For the CDR3, the DNA is TGTGCCAGCAGTGCTACCGCCCAGCGGGGGGCGTACACCGGGGAGCTGTTTTTT. Its protein product is CASSATAQRGAYTGELFF.

The genes are TRBV27 and TRBJ1-1; D may be TRBD1 (5 bases). The V end was cut by 5 bases, the J end by 5 bases, with 15 bases between. The germline V gene encodes CDR1 MNHEY and CDR2 SMNVEV (reference sequence). The CDR3 extends over 14 amino acids. CDR3 region: CASSPKGGVTEAFF. The CDR3 DNA is TGTGCCAGCAGTCCCAAGGGAGGGGTAACTGAAGCTTTCTTT.

This clone turned up a few times. The CDR3 region has the DNA TGTGCCAGCAGTTTTAGTCCACGGGAAAAACTGTTTTTT. It codes for CASSFSPREKLFF. The chain recombines TRBV12-3 or TRBV12-4 with TRBJ1-4; D ambiguous. Trimming shortened V by 3 bases and J by 8 bases, and 10 bases separated the two germline ends. This CDR3 is 13 amino acids long.

For the CDR3, the DNA is TGTGCCAGCTCCCTTCAGGATACGCAGTATTTT. It is translated as CASSLQDTQYF. V gene TRBV18 combines with J gene TRBJ2-3; D is unclear. V lost 6 bases and J lost 6, with 7 bases in between. Germline V lookup: CDR1 KGHSH, CDR2 LQKENI. The CDR3 is 11 amino acids.

This chain links TRBV2 with TRBJ1-2; a weak D match, TRBD1 (5 bases). Germline CDR1 reads SNHLY; CDR2 reads FYNNEI. The CDR3 runs 15 residues. V was shortened by 4 bases and J by 3 bases, with 15 bases between the two germline ends. CDR3 sequence reads: CASSGGHSGYYGYTF. Written as DNA, the CDR3 is TGTGCCAGCAGTGGGGGCCATAGTGGGTACTATGGCTACACCTTC.

The V call is TRBV2, the J call TRBJ1-1; D is perhaps TRBD1 (6 bases). V was pared by 6 bases and J by 1 base, with 18 bases between. The CDR3 spans 16 residues. Germline values: CDR1 SNHLY, CDR2 FYNNEI. For the CDR3, the DNA is TGTGCCAGCAGACCCTCGTGGGGGCCGGGGAACACTGAAGCTTTCTTT. This gives the protein CASRPSWGPGNTEAFF.

The CDR3 region is CASSPGRANTEAFF. CDR3 sequence (DNA): TGTGCCAGCAGCCCCGGGAGGGCGAACACTGAAGCTTTCTTT. The chain uses TRBV11-3 and TRBJ1-1; D is unresolved. Trimming left V 5 bases short and J 1 base short, with 11 bases between. There are 14 residues in the CDR3. Germline V gives CDR1 SGHNT, CDR2 YENEEA.

The chain has TRBV19 and TRBJ1-5; 8 bases are shared with TRBD1. Looked up from germline, CDR1 is LNHDA and CDR2 is SQIVND (reference sequence). The V segment lost 5 bases and the J segment 7 bases; nucleotides outside the gene matches: 4. CDR3 length: 13 amino acids. For the CDR3, the DNA is TGTGCCAGTAGTTTACAGGGGGGGCAGCCCCAGCATTTT. Protein sequence: CASSLQGGQPQHF.

This chain uses TRBV7-2 with TRBJ1-4; 10 bases fit TRBD1. Germline V gene data show CDR1 as SGHTA and CDR2 as FQGNSA. The trim removed 6 bases at V and 5 bases at J, leaving 3 bases unmatched. This CDR3 has 14 amino acids. Here the CDR3 DNA reads TGTGCCAGCAGTTGGACAGGGGGGAATGAAAAACTGTTTTTT. It yields the protein CASSWTGGNEKLFF.

V and J are TRBV6-2 or TRBV6-3 and TRBJ2-5, with TRBD2 identical over 14 bases. The V and J ends lost 1 base and 0 bases, in that order; junction bases with no gene match: 10. The germline CDR1 and CDR2 sequences are MNHEY and SVGEGT. This CDR3 is 20 amino acids long. In DNA form, the CDR3 reads TGTGCCAGCAGTTACTTCGGACTAGCGGGGGGTATCTCCTACCAAGAGACCCAGTACTTC. Its protein is CASSYFGLAGGISYQETQYF.

Points on this clone: Other DNA sequences from this sample encode an identical CDR3 as well. V usage is TRBV24-1 and J usage is TRBJ1-2; 8 bases are a match to TRBD1. Germline V gene lookup returns CDR1 KGHDR and CDR2 SFDVKD. V dropped 4 bases and J dropped 8; count of bases not matched to a gene: 2. The CDR3 has 12 amino acids. Written as DNA, the CDR3 is TGTGCCACCAGTGAATACAGGGGGGGCTACACCTTC. The encoded protein is CATSEYRGGYTF.

V is TRBV10-1 and J is TRBJ1-2; possible D gene TRBD1, 6 bases. CDR3 length: 13 residues. CDR1 and CDR2 (germline): WNHNN, SYGVQD (reference sequence). The ends were cut back, 5 bases at V and 0 bases at J, with 7 bases in the middle. CDR3 residues: CASSRQANYGYTF. In DNA, the CDR3 is TGCGCCAGCAGTCGACAGGCTAACTATGGCTACACCTTC.

The chain is built from TRBV5-1 and TRBJ2-2; D not certain. The CDR3 has 15 amino acids. V lost 0 bases to trimming and J lost 0 bases, with 6 bases between them. The germline CDR1 and CDR2 sequences are SGHRS and YFSETQ. CDR3 DNA: TGCGCCAGCAGCTTGGTGAGGACGAACACCGGGGAGCTGTTTTTT. The encoded protein is CASSLVRTNTGELFF.

The chain uses TRBV2 and TRBJ1-1; 7 bases agree with TRBD1. The CDR3 is made up of 13 amino acids. J was trimmed by 10 bases and V by 4 bases; bases with no gene match: 9. Per the germline V gene, CDR1 is SNHLY and CDR2 is FYNNEI. This CDR3 is CASSVQGEGGAFF. The CDR3 nucleotides are TGTGCCAGCAGTGTGCAGGGGGAAGGGGGAGCTTTCTTT.

The chain couples TRBV4-1 to TRBJ2-3; no firm D call. From germline, CDR1 is MGHRA and CDR2 YSYEKL. The CDR3 extends over 15 amino acids. Trimming removed 1 base from V and 1 base from J, with 9 bases in between. The CDR3 sequence is CASSQVRARTDTQYF. In DNA form, the CDR3 reads TGCGCCAGCAGCCAAGTTAGAGCCCGCACAGATACGCAGTATTTT.

The V call is TRBV28, the J call TRBJ1-2; a possible D gene is TRBD1 (6 bases). The germline V and J ends were trimmed by 3 bases and 6 bases, with 14 bases remaining between them. The CDR3 is made up of 14 amino acids. Germline CDR1 reads MDHEN; CDR2 reads SYDVKM. The CDR3 is CASSFFGGGNGYTF. The CDR3 region has the DNA TGTGCCAGCAGTTTTTTCGGGGGGGGCAATGGCTACACCTTC.

The genes are TRBV3-1 (or the pseudogene TRBV3-2) and TRBJ1-5; 7 bases match TRBD1. The CDR3 runs to 15 residues. The ends lost 3 bases at V and 7 bases at J; junction bases unmatched: 9. CDR1 LGHDT and CDR2 YNNKEL come from the germline V gene (reference sequence). CDR3 sequence: CASSQNTGVVQPQHF. CDR3 nucleotide sequence: TGTGCCAGCAGCCAGAACACAGGGGTTGTGCAGCCCCAGCATTTT.

This sequence joins TRBV14 and TRBJ2-7, with TRBD1 identical over 7 bases. CDR1 is SGHDN, CDR2 FVKESK, per germline. The V and J ends lost 5 bases and 5 bases, in that order; junction bases with no gene match: 12. This CDR3 comprises 15 residues. Here the CDR3 DNA reads TGTGCCAGCAGCTGCACGACAGGGTTGAGAAACGAGCAGTACGTC. This codes for CASSCTTGLRNEQYV.

V and J are TRBV5-4 and TRBJ2-1, with TRBD1 as a possible D gene (5 bases). The CDR3 runs to 15 residues. Trimming removed 4 bases at V and 7 bases at J, with 18 bases between. Germline V gene data show CDR1 as SGHNT and CDR2 as YYREEE (reference sequence). CDR3: CASSADTRVGNEQFF. In nucleotides, the CDR3 is TGTGCCAGCAGCGCGGACACCCGAGTGGGAAATGAGCAGTTCTTC.

This clone was observed a handful of times. The chain recombines TRBV19 with TRBJ1-6; the D is unclear. The CDR3 contains 15 residues. Germline CDR1 and CDR2: LNHDA and SQIVND (reference sequence). Trimming left V 7 bases short and J 7 bases short, with 17 bases between. In nucleotides, the CDR3 is TGTGCCAGTACCCTTGAGCCCCGGGAAAATTCACCCCTCCACTTT. As protein: CASTLEPRENSPLHF.

This chain joins TRBV4-1 and TRBJ1-1; D is unclear. The CDR3 is made up of 16 amino acids. Trimming left V 1 base short and J 2 bases short, with 14 bases between. CDR1 and CDR2 from the germline V gene are MGHRA and YSYEKL. The CDR3 DNA follows: TGCGCCAGCAGCCAAGGGGTGCGGGCGGTAAACACTGAAGCTTTCTTT. Translated, it gives CASSQGVRAVNTEAFF.

The V call is TRBV9, the J call TRBJ1-3, with 8 positions matching TRBD1. CDR1 is SGDLS, CDR2 YYNGEE, per germline. With 4 bases clipped from V and 7 bases from J, the junction kept 13 bases outside the gene matches. The CDR3 is 16 residues long. The DNA of the CDR3 is TGTGCCAGCAGCCCGACTCCGGGACAGGCACTTAACACCATATATTTT. As protein: CASSPTPGQALNTIYF.

The table lists this clone with a count of one. The chain employs TRBV6-5 and TRBJ1-1; tentatively, D is TRBD1 (6 bases). The V end lost 6 bases, the J end lost 0 bases, and 14 bases lay between the germline ends. Germline CDR1 and CDR2: MNHEY and SVGAGI. CDR3 size: 15 residues. This CDR3 is CASSLDSRLNTEAFF. The CDR3 region has the DNA TGTGCCAGCAGCTTGGACAGCCGACTGAACACTGAAGCTTTCTTT.

The CDR3 spells CASSEGGFTEAFF. CDR3 coding DNA: TGTGCCAGCAGTGAAGGCGGGTTCACTGAAGCTTTCTTT. V usage is TRBV2 and J usage is TRBJ1-1; no reliable D call. CDR1 and CDR2 (germline): SNHLY, FYNNEI. The CDR3 extends over 13 amino acids. Deletions cut 1 base from V and 4 bases from J, with 7 bases between.

The V call is TRBV5-1, the J call TRBJ2-7; 10 nucleotides agree with TRBD2. This CDR3 has 13 residues. After removal of 0 bases from V and 6 bases from J, the junction contained 0 bases not matched to a gene. The germline gives CDR1 SGHRS, CDR2 YFSETQ. As DNA, the CDR3 is TGCGCCAGCAGCTTGGGGACTAGCGGCGAGCAGTACGTC. Amino acids: CASSLGTSGEQYV.